One and the same sample provided the 31 T cell receptor beta chains below, sequenced in a study of cytomegalovirus exposure and HLA in healthy donors. Both 60 Vbeta primers and 13 Jbeta primers went into the PCR. Clones were read by immunoSEQ multiplex PCR, and TCRdb kept only the in-frame ones, dropping some. Altogether around 59,000 clones are present, approximately 83% being singletons, with the ten largest covering less than 2%. Sequencing was carried out using PBMCs. These receptors were collected from a human donor in good health.

The V and J genes are TRBV9 and TRBJ2-3, with TRBD2 matching over 11 bases. The CDR3 is 16 residues long. The V gene end was trimmed by 0 bases and the J gene end by 6 bases; junction bases not matched to a gene: 6. Germline CDR1 SGDLS, CDR2 YYNGEE. CDR3 bases: TGTGCCAGCAGCGTAGTGTTAGCGGGGGGGTCGGATACGCAGTATTTT. Its protein is CASSVVLAGGSDTQYF.

The sample holds a few counts of this clone. V usage is TRBV29-1 and J usage is TRBJ2-5; TRBD2 matches 13 bases. Looked up from germline, CDR1 is SQVTM and CDR2 is ANQGSEA. Trimming cost V 7 bases and J 5 bases; bases outside gene matches: 4. CDR3 size: 13 residues. CDR3 nucleotide sequence: TGCAGCGCCCAGACTAGCGGGAGGGAGACCCAGTACTTC. Its translation: CSAQTSGRETQYF.

The CDR3 DNA sequence: TGTGCCAGCAGCTTAGGAGCCGGGGTGGAGACCCAGTACTTC. Translation: CASSLGAGVETQYF. The chain recombines TRBV7-2 with TRBJ2-5; D may be TRBD2 (5 bases). The ends were cut back, 1 base at V and 5 bases at J, with 11 bases in the middle. Germline assignment: CDR1 SGHTA and CDR2 FQGNSA. The CDR3 runs to 14 residues. The full variable domain, rest sourced from reference TRBV7-2 and TRBJ2-5, is GAGVSQSPSNKVTEKGKDVELRCDPISGHTALYWYRQSLGQGLEFLIYFQGNSAPDKSGLPSDRFSAERTGGSVSTLTIQRTQQEDSAVYLCASSLGAGVETQYFGPGTRLLVL.

The gene calls are TRBV18 and TRBJ1-3; 7 bases agree with TRBD1. The germline V gene has CDR1 KGHSH and CDR2 LQKENI. The CDR3 sequence is 16 residues long. The V and J ends lost 5 bases and 4 bases, in that order; junction bases with no gene match: 11. CDR3 nucleotide sequence: TGTGCCAGCTCATCGGACAGGACGATCGGGGGAAACACCATATATTTT. This translates into CASSSDRTIGGNTIYF. The full variable domain, completed using reference TRBV18 and TRBJ1-3, is NAGVMQNPRHLVRRRGQEARLRCSPMKGHSHVYWYRQLPEEGLKFMVYLQKENIIDESGMPKERFSAEFPKEGPSILRIQQVVRGDSAAYFCASSSDRTIGGNTIYFGEGSWLTVV.

V gene TRBV4-1 combines with J gene TRBJ2-5; TRBD2 is a possible D gene (5 bases). TRBJ2-7 explains the end of the DNA better; the J call may be wrong. This CDR3 spans 15 amino acids. Looked up from germline, CDR1 is MGHRA and CDR2 is YSYEKL. CDR3 coding DNA: TGCGCCAGCAGCCCCCAACCCGGAGGAGACTACGAGCAGTACTTC. Encoded protein: CASSPQPGGDYEQYF.

This clone has a single count. This CDR3 reads CASSRIIRNQETQYF. The CDR3 DNA is TGCGCCAGCAGTCGAATTATCAGGAACCAAGAGACCCAGTACTTC. The J gene is TRBJ2-5, the V gene TRBV4-1; the D is unclear. In germline, CDR1 is MGHRA, CDR2 YSYEKL. V was shortened by 6 bases and J by 0 bases, with 14 bases between the two germline ends. This CDR3 has 15 residues.

The rearrangement links TRBV2 to TRBJ1-2; D uncertain. Trimming cost V 2 bases and J 4 bases, with 14 bases left between them. Per the germline V gene, CDR1 is SNHLY and CDR2 is FYNNEI. The CDR3 loop spans 15 amino acids. This CDR3 is CASSELGKGSYGYTF. The CDR3 coding sequence is TGTGCCAGCAGTGAATTGGGGAAAGGGAGCTATGGCTACACCTTC.

This chain links TRBV6-6 with TRBJ1-2; unclear D gene. Germline V lookup: CDR1 MNHNY, CDR2 SVGAGI (reference sequence). Trimming removed 6 bases from V and 0 bases from J, with 11 bases in between. CDR3 length: 14 residues. The CDR3 region has the DNA TGTGCCAGCAGCTTACAGAGACCTAACTATGGCTACACCTTC. It codes for CASSLQRPNYGYTF.

The DNA for the CDR3 is TGTGCCAGCAGCTTTCAGGGGAACACCGGGGAGCTGTTTTTT. Translated: CASSFQGNTGELFF. The chain combines TRBV5-4 with TRBJ2-2, with D maybe TRBD1 (5 bases). CDR3 size: 14 residues. CDR1 and CDR2 (germline): SGHNT, YYREEE (reference sequence). V lost 2 bases, J lost 1 base, and 6 bases lay in between.

The count of this clone is one. The V call is TRBV2, the J call TRBJ1-1; the match to TRBD1 covers 10 bases. CDR3 length: 12 residues. The germline V gene encodes CDR1 SNHLY and CDR2 FYNNEI. V was clipped by 6 bases and J by 7 bases; unmatched bases: 2. Here the CDR3 DNA reads TGTGCCAGCAGCCGGACAGGGGGTGAAGCTTTCTTT. Its protein product is CASSRTGGEAFF.

The chain's CDR3 is CASSQDSLVVSTGELFF. The CDR3 DNA reads TGCGCCAGCAGCCAAGATTCACTTGTCGTTTCCACCGGGGAGCTGTTTTTT. J is TRBJ2-2 and V is TRBV4-3; unclear D gene. Germline V gene sequence: CDR1 LGHNA, CDR2 YSLEER. There are 17 residues in the CDR3. Trimming pared 0 bases from V and 4 bases from J, leaving 15 bases between.

The gene calls are TRBV18 and TRBJ1-2; no firm D call. Deletions cut 2 bases from V and 0 bases from J, with 10 bases between. CDR3 length: 15 residues. CDR1 and CDR2 from the germline V gene are KGHSH and LQKENI. CDR3: CASSPFTDSNYGYTF. DNA for the CDR3: TGTGCCAGCTCACCATTTACAGATTCTAACTATGGCTACACCTTC.

Worth noting for this clone: One end of the junction varies from germline; a read error may be responsible. Other nucleotide sequences in the sample specify the same CDR3. The rearrangement joins TRBV30 to TRBJ1-3; 7 bases are shared with TRBD1. The germline V gene encodes CDR1 GTSNPN and CDR2 SVGIG (reference sequence). CDR3 length equals 17 residues. This CDR3 reads CAWSFAGTVFSGNTIYF. The CDR3 bases are TGTGCCTGGAGTTTCGCCGGGACAGTTTTCTCTGGGAACACCATATATTTT.

The chain couples TRBV2 to TRBJ2-3; 7 positions agree with TRBD1. Trimming cost V 1 base and J 3 bases; bases outside gene matches: 1. The CDR3 extends over 14 amino acids. Germline-derived CDR1 and CDR2 are SNHLY and FYNNEI. The CDR3 DNA reads as TGTGCCAGCAGTGAAGACAGGGGTACAGATACGCAGTATTTT. This encodes CASSEDRGTDTQYF.

The rearrangement links TRBV5-4 to TRBJ1-4; the match to TRBD1 covers 7 bases. CDR3 size: 14 residues. CDR1 is SGHNT and CDR2 is YYREEE in the germline V gene (reference sequence). Trimming took 0 bases from V and 7 from J; bases not matched to a gene: 3. The CDR3 loop reads CASSLENRGEKLFF. The CDR3 DNA reads TGTGCCAGCAGCTTGGAGAACAGGGGTGAAAAACTGTTTTTT.

The V gene is TRBV4-1, the J gene TRBJ2-7; 7 nucleotides line up with TRBD2. This CDR3 is built from 15 residues. V gave up 4 bases and J gave up 1 base; unmatched junction bases: 7. Germline V gene sequence: CDR1 MGHRA, CDR2 YSYEKL. In nucleotides, the CDR3 is TGCGCCAGCAGCCTCCAGATGCGGGAGTCCTACGAGCAGTACTTC. It is translated as CASSLQMRESYEQYF.

This chain uses TRBV5-1 with TRBJ2-3; the match to TRBD2 covers 13 bases. Germline V gives CDR1 SGHRS, CDR2 YFSETQ. This CDR3 contains 15 residues. The V segment lost 4 bases and the J segment 4 bases; nucleotides outside the gene matches: 3. The CDR3 DNA follows: TGCGCCAGCAGCACTAGCGGGGGGGTGTCAGATACGCAGTATTTT. It specifies CASSTSGGVSDTQYF.

The V gene is TRBV23-1, the J gene TRBJ2-7; perhaps TRBD2 as D (9 bases). TRBV23-1 is classed as an ORF, of uncertain function. The CDR3 totals 22 residues. The V end lost 2 bases, the J end lost 2 bases, and 34 bases lay between the germline ends. The CDR3 DNA reads TGCGCCAGCAGTCAACCGACAGGGGAGGATCCTAGCGGGAAGTTAGGAGCCTACGAGCAGTACTTC. Translation gives CASSQPTGEDPSGKLGAYEQYF.

This clone appeared once. This sequence joins TRBV2 and TRBJ2-5; TRBD1 might be the D (6 bases). The J call is in doubt because the DNA end fits TRBJ2-7 better. The CDR3 covers 18 residues. Germline V CDR1 and CDR2: SNHLY, FYNNEI. The CDR3 DNA is TGTGCCACCCTGGACCCGCTAGAACCGGGACACCAAACCTACGAGCAGTACTTC. It yields the protein CATLDPLEPGHQTYEQYF.

This chain uses TRBV5-1 with TRBJ2-5; TRBD2 is a possible D gene (5 bases). The CDR3 is 14 amino acids. The V end was cut by 4 bases, the J end by 3 bases, with 13 bases between. CDR1 is SGHRS and CDR2 is YFSETQ in the germline V gene. DNA for the CDR3: TGCGCCAGCAGCCCATTGGGAGAAGAAGAGACCCAGTACTTC. Translation: CASSPLGEEETQYF.

The V call is TRBV19, the J call TRBJ2-5; D not resolved. This CDR3 is built from 13 residues. CDR1 LNHDA and CDR2 SQIVND come from the germline V gene (reference sequence). Trimming cost V 8 bases and J 2 bases, with 12 bases left between them. The CDR3 bases are TGTGCCAGTTCTCGCGGCTCTCAAGAGACCCAGTACTTC. This gives the protein CASSRGSQETQYF.

This chain uses TRBV4-1 with TRBJ1-2, with TRBD1 matching 8 bases. V trimming: 4 bases; J trimming: 4 bases; junction bases outside the gene matches: 8. This CDR3 has 15 amino acids. CDR1 and CDR2 (germline): MGHRA, YSYEKL. CDR3 loop: CASSPPDRDLYGYTF. Here the CDR3 DNA reads TGCGCCAGCAGCCCCCCGGACAGGGACCTCTATGGCTACACCTTC.

The chain is built from TRBV15 and TRBJ1-6; D ambiguous. V lost 0 bases and J lost 7, with 13 bases in between. Germline V gene lookup returns CDR1 LNHNV and CDR2 YYDKDF (reference sequence). The CDR3 contains 16 residues. In DNA form, the CDR3 reads TGTGCCACCAGCAGAGATTCGGCAGGTATCAATTCACCCCTCCACTTT. Translating gives CATSRDSAGINSPLHF.

This clone occurred a few times. The rearrangement links TRBV6-5 to TRBJ1-2; D may be TRBD1 (6 bases). There are 15 residues in the CDR3. The germline CDR1 and CDR2 sequences are MNHEY and SVGAGI. CDR3 coding DNA: TGTGCAAGCCACAACAGGGTCGGTGCCCTTTATGGCTACACCTTC. It codes for CASHNRVGALYGYTF.

The chain uses TRBV30 and TRBJ2-1, with 8 bases fitting TRBD2. The CDR3 has 14 residues. V lost 0 bases and J lost 8; bases outside the gene matches: 6. CDR1 is GTSNPN and CDR2 is SVGIG in the germline V gene (reference sequence). CDR3 in DNA: TGTGCCTGGAGTGTAGACGGGACTAGATATGAGCAGTTCTTC. Translation: CAWSVDGTRYEQFF.

In its sample, this clone was seen a few times. The chain uses TRBV5-4 and TRBJ2-1, with no clear D. Germline values: CDR1 SGHNT, CDR2 YYREEE (reference sequence). Deletions cut 0 bases from V and 4 bases from J, with 5 bases between. The CDR3 contains 13 residues. Written as DNA, the CDR3 is TGTGCCAGCAGCTTGGTACAGTACAATGAGCAGTTCTTC. This codes for CASSLVQYNEQFF.

The chain carries TRBV18 and TRBJ2-2, with 7 bases that match TRBD2. CDR1 KGHSH and CDR2 LQKENI come from the germline V gene. The J segment lost 6 bases and the V segment lost 0 bases, leaving 13 bases of the junction unmatched. The CDR3 runs 18 residues. The CDR3 nucleotides are TGTGCCAGCTCACCACCAGGGCAGCTCGCGGGAGAAGCCGGGGAGCTGTTTTTT. Its protein is CASSPPGQLAGEAGELFF.

In regard to this clone: Mismatch with germline at one junction end may stem from a read error. The same CDR3 also results from other DNA sequences found in this sample. The V and J genes are TRBV2 and TRBJ2-1; a weak D match, TRBD2 (5 bases). The CDR3 totals 13 residues. CDR1 is SNHLY, CDR2 FYNNEI, per germline. The CDR3 here is CASRTEQGYEQFF. The CDR3 nucleotides are TGCGCCAGCCGGACTGAACAAGGCTATGAGCAGTTCTTC.

V is TRBV27 and J is TRBJ2-7, with D maybe TRBD2 (6 bases). The CDR3 sequence is 14 residues long. The germline V gene encodes CDR1 MNHEY and CDR2 SMNVEV (reference sequence). V was shortened by 10 bases and J by 3 bases, with 19 bases between the two germline ends. CDR3: CATRYTTGSYEQYF. Here the CDR3 DNA reads TGTGCCACCAGGTATACGACCGGGAGCTACGAGCAGTACTTC.

V is TRBV10-1 and J is TRBJ2-3, with 9 bases that match TRBD2. The CDR3 extends over 14 amino acids. Losses at the gene ends were 1 base for V and 7 bases for J; bases not matched to a gene: 3. CDR1 is WNHNN, CDR2 SYGVQD, per germline (reference sequence). The CDR3 nucleotides are TGCGCCAGCAGTGAGTTTAGCGGGGGATATACGCAGTATTTT. It specifies CASSEFSGGYTQYF.

V and J are TRBV7-8 and TRBJ2-7; D is undetermined. The V end lost 1 base, the J end lost 2 bases, and 9 bases lay between the germline ends. The CDR3 consists of 14 residues. Germline V gene data show CDR1 as SGHVS and CDR2 as FQNEAQ. The CDR3 DNA is TGTGCCAGCAGCTTAGACAGCCGAACCTACGAGCAGTACTTC. Its protein product is CASSLDSRTYEQYF.